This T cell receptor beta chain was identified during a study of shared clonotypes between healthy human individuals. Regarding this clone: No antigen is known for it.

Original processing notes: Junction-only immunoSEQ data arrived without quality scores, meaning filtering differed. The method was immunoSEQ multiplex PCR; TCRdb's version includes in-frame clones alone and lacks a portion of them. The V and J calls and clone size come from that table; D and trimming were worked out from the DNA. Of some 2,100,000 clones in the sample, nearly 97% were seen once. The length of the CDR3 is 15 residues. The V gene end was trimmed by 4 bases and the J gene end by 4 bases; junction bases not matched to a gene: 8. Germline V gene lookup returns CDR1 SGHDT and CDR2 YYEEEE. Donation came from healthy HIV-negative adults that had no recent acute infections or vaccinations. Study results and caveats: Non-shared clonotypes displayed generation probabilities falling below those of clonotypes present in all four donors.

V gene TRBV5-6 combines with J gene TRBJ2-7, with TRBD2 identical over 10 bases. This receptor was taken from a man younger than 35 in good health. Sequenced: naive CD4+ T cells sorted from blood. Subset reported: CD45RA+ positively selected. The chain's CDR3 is CASSPGSGGAYEQYF. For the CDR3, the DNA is TGTGCCAGCAGCCCGGGGAGCGGGGGGGCTTACGAGCAGTACTTC.